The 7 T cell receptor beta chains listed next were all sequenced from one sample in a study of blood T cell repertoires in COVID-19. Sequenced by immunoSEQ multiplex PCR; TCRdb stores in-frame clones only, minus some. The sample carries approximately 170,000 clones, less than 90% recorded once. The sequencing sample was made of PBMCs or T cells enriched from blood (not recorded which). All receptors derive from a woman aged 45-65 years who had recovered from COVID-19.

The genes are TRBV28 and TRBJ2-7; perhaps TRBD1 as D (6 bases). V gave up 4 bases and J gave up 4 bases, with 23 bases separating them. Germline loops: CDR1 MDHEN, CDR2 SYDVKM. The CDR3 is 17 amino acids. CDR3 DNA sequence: TGTGCCAGCAGTTCGTATGGGGGCGGTCCAGTCCGTTACGAGCAGTACGTC. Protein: CASSSYGGGPVRYEQYV.

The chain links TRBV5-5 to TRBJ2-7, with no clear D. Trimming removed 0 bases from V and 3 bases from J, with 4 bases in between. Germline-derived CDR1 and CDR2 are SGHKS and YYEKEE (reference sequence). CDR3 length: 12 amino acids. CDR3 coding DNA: TGTGCCAGCAGCTTGGGTCTCTACGAGCAGTACGTC. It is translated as CASSLGLYEQYV.

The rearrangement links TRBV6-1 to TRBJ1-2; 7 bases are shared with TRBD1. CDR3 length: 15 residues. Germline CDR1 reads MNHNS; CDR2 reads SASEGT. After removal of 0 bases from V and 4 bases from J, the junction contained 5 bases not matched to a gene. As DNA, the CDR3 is TGTGCCAGCAGTGAAGCGCGGCAGGGGGGCTATGGCTACACCTTC. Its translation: CASSEARQGGYGYTF.

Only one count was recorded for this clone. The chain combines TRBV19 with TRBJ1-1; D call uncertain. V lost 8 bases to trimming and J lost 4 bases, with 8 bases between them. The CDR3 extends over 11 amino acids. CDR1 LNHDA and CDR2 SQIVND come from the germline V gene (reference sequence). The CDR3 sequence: CASGWSTEAFF. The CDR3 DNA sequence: TGTGCCAGTGGATGGAGCACTGAAGCTTTCTTT.

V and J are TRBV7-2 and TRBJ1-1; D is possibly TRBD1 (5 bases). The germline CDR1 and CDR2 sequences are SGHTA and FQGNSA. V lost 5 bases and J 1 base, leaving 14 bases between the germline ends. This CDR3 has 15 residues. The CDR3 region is CASSPRGGRNTEAFF. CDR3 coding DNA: TGTGCCAGCAGCCCCCGGGGGGGGAGGAACACTGAAGCTTTCTTT.

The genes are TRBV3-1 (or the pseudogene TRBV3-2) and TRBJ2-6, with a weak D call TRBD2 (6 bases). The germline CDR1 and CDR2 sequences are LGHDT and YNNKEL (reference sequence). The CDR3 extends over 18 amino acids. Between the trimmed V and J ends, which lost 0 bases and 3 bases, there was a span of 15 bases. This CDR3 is CASSQDRKGGYGANVLTF. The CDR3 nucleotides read TGTGCCAGCAGCCAAGACCGAAAGGGAGGATATGGGGCCAACGTCCTGACTTTC.

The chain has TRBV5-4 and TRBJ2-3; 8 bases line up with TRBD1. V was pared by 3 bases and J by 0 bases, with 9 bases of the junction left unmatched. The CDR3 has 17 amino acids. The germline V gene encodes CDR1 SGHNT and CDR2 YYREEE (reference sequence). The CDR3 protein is CASSSGQALLSTDTQYF. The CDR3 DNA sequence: TGTGCCAGCAGCTCGGGACAGGCCCTCCTTAGCACAGATACGCAGTATTTT.